The rows below give T cell receptor beta chains drawn from one sample of a study of cytomegalovirus exposure and HLA in healthy donors. The assay was immunoSEQ multiplex PCR, and TCRdb's table has in-frame clones only and misses some. The sample lists approximately 160,000 clones; roughly 80% were seen once. Material for sequencing was PBMCs. Receptors originate from a boy aged 2 to 10 in good health and CMV-seronegative. Each CDR3 is given with its conserved first and last residue. A D gene is named only where the DNA matches it firmly. A clone size is listed for some rows: how often the clone was seen (once, few, many), or a class if it is expanded.

d_call clone_size j_call v_call cdr3_nt cdr3_aa
TRBD2 . TRBJ2-5 TRBV5-1 TGCGCCAGCAGAACGACTAGCGGACAAGAGACCCAGTACTTC CASRTTSGQETQYF
. . TRBJ2-7 TRBV23-1 TGCGCCAGCAGTCAGGGCAGACCCAGCCCACACTACGAGCAGTACTTC CASSQGRPSPHYEQYF
. . TRBJ1-2 TRBV19 TGTGCCAGTAGTATAGTCTTCGGAGGCCGGGTAAATGGCTACACCTTC CASSIVFGGRVNGYTF
TRBD1 . TRBJ1-4 TRBV5-1 TGCGCCAGCAGCTTGGATCAGGGGGTGGAGGAAAAACTGTTTTTT CASSLDQGVEEKLFF
. . TRBJ2-3 TRBV7-3 TGTGCCAGCAGCTTAGTGGCGGGGTACACAGATACGCAGTATTTT CASSLVAGYTDTQYF
. . TRBJ2-1 TRBV6-1 TGTGCCAGCGGGCAGTCAAGCTCCTACAATGAGCAGTTCTTC CASGQSSSYNEQFF
TRBD1 . TRBJ2-7 TRBV11-2 TGTGCCAGCAGCTTCACCCGGGACAGGGGGCTTGGGCCCTACGAGCAGTACTTC CASSFTRDRGLGPYEQYF
. few TRBJ1-4 TRBV2 TGTGCCAGCAGGGAGGAAGTCAATGAAAAACTGTTTTTT CASREEVNEKLFF
TRBD2 . TRBJ2-7 TRBV27 TGTGCCAGCAGTCCATTTAGCGGGAGCTCCTACGAGCAGTACTTC CASSPFSGSSYEQYF
TRBD1 . TRBJ1-1 TRBV27 TGTGCCAGCAGTCAGGGACAGGGAGAGAGCACTGAAGCTTTCTTT CASSQGQGESTEAFF
. . TRBJ1-4 TRBV7-8 TGTGCCAGCAGCCGGGGGGCAATGGGTGAAAAACTGTTTTTT CASSRGAMGEKLFF
. . TRBJ2-7 TRBV28 TGTGCCAGCAGTTCGCCGACTAGTTCCTACGAGCAGTACTTC CASSSPTSSYEQYF
TRBD1 . TRBJ2-7 TRBV2 TGTGCCAGCAGGGAGAAGGACAGGACTGGCGAGCAGTACTTC CASREKDRTGEQYF
. . TRBJ2-7 TRBV28 TGTGCCAGCAGTTTCCACAGGGCCTCTAGCGGACCTTTCTACGAGCAGTACTTC CASSFHRASSGPFYEQYF
. . TRBJ2-2 TRBV11-2 TGTGCCAGCAGCTTAGATCCCCTGGGACAGAACACCGGGGAGCTGTTTTTT CASSLDPLGQNTGELFF
. . TRBJ2-3 TRBV10-3 TGTGCCAGCAGACCTCCGGGTATCACAGATACGCAGTATTTT CASRPPGITDTQYF
. . TRBJ2-7 TRBV7-9 TGTGCCAGCAGGGGACCCGGGACTGAGCAGTACTTC CASRGPGTEQYF
TRBD2 . TRBJ2-7 TRBV19 TGTGCCAGTAGTATAACCAGCGGGATAATCGACGAGCAGTACTTC CASSITSGIIDEQYF
TRBD1 . TRBJ2-7 TRBV6-6 TGTGCCAGCAGCGTGGGACAGGGGTCCGGCTACGAGCAGTACTTC CASSVGQGSGYEQYF
TRBD1 once TRBJ2-3 TRBV5-1 TGCGCCAGCAGCTGGGGGACAGGGGGAGAGACAGATACGCAGTATTTT CASSWGTGGETDTQYF
. . TRBJ2-7 TRBV7-9 TGTGCCAGCAGCTTAAGGCAGGGGGGCCTGTACGAGCAGTACTTC CASSLRQGGLYEQYF
TRBD1 few TRBJ1-4 TRBV7-9 TGTGCCAGCAGCTTAGGGACAGGGGTGTCGGCGAAACTGTTTTTT CASSLGTGVSAKLFF
TRBD1 . TRBJ2-7 TRBV19 TGTGCCAGTAGTCCACCCGGGACAGGGGGCGAGCAGTACTTC CASSPPGTGGEQYF
. . TRBJ2-1 TRBV28 TGTGCCAGCAGTTTTATAGGGAGGAATGAGCAGTTCTTC CASSFIGRNEQFF
TRBD2 . TRBJ2-1 TRBV2 TGTGCCAGCAGTGACGGAGCGGGAGGGCCCGTGGATGAGCAGTTCTTC CASSDGAGGPVDEQFF
. once TRBJ1-1 TRBV18 TGTGCCAGCTCACAGACAGGCAACACTGAAGCTTTCTTT CASSQTGNTEAFF
TRBD1 once TRBJ1-5 TRBV7-8 TGTGCCAGCAGCGCCTGGGACAGTTGGAAGAGGGCCCAGCATTTT CASSAWDSWKRAQHF
TRBD2 . TRBJ2-1 TRBV5-1 TGCGCCAGCAGTGAACTAGCGATGAGCTCCTACAATGAGCAGTTCTTC CASSELAMSSYNEQFF
. . TRBJ1-3 TRBV2 TGTGCCAGCAGTGAATGGGGGGTTGGAAACACCATATATTTT CASSEWGVGNTIYF
. . TRBJ2-7 TRBV14 TGTGCCAGCAGCCAAGGGAAGGCGGGTACCTACGAGCAGTACTTC CASSQGKAGTYEQYF
TRBD1 . TRBJ1-5 TRBV2 TGTGCCAGCACCCAAGACAGGGGCAATCAGCCCCAGCATTTT CASTQDRGNQPQHF
TRBD2 . TRBJ2-2 TRBV4-1 TGCGCCAGCAGCCTTCTCGCCGGCCCCGGGACTAGCCCTCCCCTCTACACCGGGGAGCTGTTTTTT CASSLLAGPGTSPPLYTGELFF
TRBD1 . TRBJ1-1 TRBV7-9 TGTGCCAGCAGCCTTACAGGGGGTACTGAAGCTTTCTTT CASSLTGGTEAFF
. . TRBJ2-1 TRBV30 TGTGCCTGGAGTAAGGGACTGCGGGATGAGCAGTTCTTC CAWSKGLRDEQFF
TRBD2 . TRBJ2-7 TRBV30 TGTGCCTGGACCGGGACTAGCGGGGGTAGGGGCTCCTACGAGCAGTACTTC CAWTGTSGGRGSYEQYF
TRBD1 . TRBJ1-5 TRBV2 TGTGCCAGCAGTGGGGCAGGGGGGACCAATCAGCCCCAGCATTTT CASSGAGGTNQPQHF
TRBD1 . TRBJ2-7 TRBV19 TGTGCCAGTAGTTCTGGACAGGGTAGTGCGAACGAGCAGTACTTC CASSSGQGSANEQYF
TRBD1 once TRBJ2-4 TRBV28 TGTGCCAGCGCCCACGAGATCGGACAGGGGGCGATTAGGGCCAAAAACATTCAGTACTTC CASAHEIGQGAIRAKNIQYF
. . TRBJ2-7 TRBV5-4 TGTGCCAGCAGCTTGCCGTCACAGGGAGCCTACGAGCAGTACTTC CASSLPSQGAYEQYF
TRBD1 . TRBJ2-7 TRBV29-1 TGCAGCGTTGAATCTAGGACAGGAATCTCCTACGAGCAGTACTTC CSVESRTGISYEQYF
. . TRBJ1-1 TRBV28 TGTGCCAGCAGTTTAGGGTCCCATCCTAGGGGCGGTGAAGCTTTCTTT CASSLGSHPRGGEAFF
TRBD2 . TRBJ2-1 TRBV9 TGTGCCAGCAGCGAAACACTAGCGGGAGCCCATGAGCAGTTCTTC CASSETLAGAHEQFF
. . TRBJ2-1 TRBV18 TGTGCCAGCTCACCTTCTGGGGAGTACAATGAGCAGTTCTTC CASSPSGEYNEQFF
TRBD2 . TRBJ2-4 TRBV27 TGTGCCAGCAGTCTAGGGACTAGCGGGGGTGTTGCATACTTC CASSLGTSGGVAYF
TRBD2 once TRBJ2-7 TRBV5-1 TGCGCCAGCAGCTTACTAGCGGGAGGGGAAGAGCAGTACTTC CASSLLAGGEEQYF